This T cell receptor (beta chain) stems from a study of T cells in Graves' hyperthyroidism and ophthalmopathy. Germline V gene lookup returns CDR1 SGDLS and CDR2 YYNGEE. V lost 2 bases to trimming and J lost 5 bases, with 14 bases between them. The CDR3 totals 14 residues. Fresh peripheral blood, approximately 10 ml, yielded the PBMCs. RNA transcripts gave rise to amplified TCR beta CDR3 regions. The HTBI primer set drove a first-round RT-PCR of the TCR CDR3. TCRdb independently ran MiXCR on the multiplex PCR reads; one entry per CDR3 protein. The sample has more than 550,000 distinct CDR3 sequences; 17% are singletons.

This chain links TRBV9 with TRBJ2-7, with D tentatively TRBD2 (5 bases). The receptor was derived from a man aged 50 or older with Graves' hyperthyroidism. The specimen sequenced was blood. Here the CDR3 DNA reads TGTGCCAGCAGCGTCGACTACCTAGAGCACGAGCAGTACTTC. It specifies CASSVDYLEHEQYF.